One and the same sample provided the 13 T cell receptor beta chains below, sequenced in a study of Graves' ophthalmopathy and Graves' hyperthyroidism. The authors amplified TCR beta CDR3 regions from RNA transcripts. HTBI-primed RT-PCR formed the first round, and a multiplex PCR formed the second. TCRdb re-called the multiplex PCR reads through MiXCR, storing one row per CDR3 protein. This table holds around 1,200,000 distinct CDR3 sequences, 35% to 40% found once. The sequenced sample consisted of peripheral blood or thyroid tissue (not recorded which). Receptors originate from an adult man with Graves' hyperthyroidism.

This clonotype came up many times. The chain recombines TRBV20-1 with TRBJ2-7, with TRBD1 matching 7 bases. The CDR3 is made up of 15 amino acids. V trimming: 3 bases; J trimming: 2 bases; junction bases outside the gene matches: 10. CDR1 is DFQATT, CDR2 SNEGSKA, per germline (reference sequence). The CDR3 bases are TGCAGTGCTAGTCCCGGGACAGACTTTCCCTACGAGCAGTACTTC. The encoded protein is CSASPGTDFPYEQYF.

This clonotype was seen ten or more times. This chain links TRBV7-9 with TRBJ1-6; the D gene is possibly TRBD1 (5 bases). CDR3 length equals 12 residues. Per germline, CDR1 SEHNR and CDR2 FQNEAQ (reference sequence). V was shortened by 5 bases and J by 19 bases, with 18 bases between the two germline ends. The CDR3 here is CASSTRQHKLHF. CDR3 sequence (DNA): TGTGCCAGCAGCACGAGACAGCATAAGCTGCACTTT.

This clonotype was counted many times. V is TRBV29-1 and J is TRBJ1-1; D unclear. From germline, CDR1 is SQVTM and CDR2 ANQGSEA. V dropped 4 bases and J dropped 4 bases, with 7 bases sitting between them. This CDR3 is 11 amino acids long. The CDR3 DNA follows: TGCAGCGTTGCCCAGGCCACTGAAGCTTTCTTT. This translates into CSVAQATEAFF.

This clonotype was observed at least ten times. The chain links TRBV6-5 to TRBJ1-2; the match to TRBD1 covers 9 bases. Germline V gene data show CDR1 as MNHEY and CDR2 as SVGAGI. CDR3 length: 13 amino acids. With V trimmed by 6 bases and J by 7 bases, 6 bases remained unmatched. The CDR3, as DNA: TGTGCCAGCAGGCGACAGGGGGACAGTGGCTACACCTTC. Translation: CASRRQGDSGYTF.

This clonotype was recorded a few times. The chain links TRBV6-4 to TRBJ2-7, with 9 bases that match TRBD1. CDR1 is MRHNA and CDR2 is SNTAGT in the germline V gene. The CDR3 has 15 amino acids. The J segment lost 2 bases and the V segment lost 3 bases, leaving 5 bases of the junction unmatched. DNA for the CDR3: TGTGCCAGCAGTGAGACAGGGGGGATTGCCTACGAGCAGTACTTC. Encoded protein: CASSETGGIAYEQYF.

This clonotype was recorded many times. This rearrangement joins TRBV24-1 to TRBJ2-5; 11 nucleotides line up with TRBD1. The CDR3 consists of 17 residues. Germline values: CDR1 KGHDR, CDR2 SFDVKD. V gave up 3 bases and J gave up 4 bases; unmatched junction bases: 9. CDR3 in DNA: TGTGCCACCAGTGATCCGAGGACAGGGGGCAGGGGAGAGACCCAGTACTTC. Encoded protein: CATSDPRTGGRGETQYF.

Comment on this clonotype: A much larger clone lies one base from this, so it may be a read error. J is TRBJ1-5 and V is TRBV2, with D perhaps TRBD1 (5 bases). Germline-derived CDR1 and CDR2 are SNHLY and FYNNEI. The CDR3 loop spans 14 amino acids. The CDR3 DNA reads TGTGCCAGCAGTGGGGGACCGCTCAATCAGTCCCAGCATTTT. Translated: CASSGGPLNQSQHF. Full variable domain (missing parts from reference TRBV2 and TRBJ1-5): EPEVTQTPSHQVTQMGQEVILRCVPISNHLYFYWYRQILGQKVEFLVSFYNNEISEKSEIFDDQFSVERPDGSNFTLKIRSTKLEDSAMYFCASSGGPLNQSQHFGDGTRLSIL.

The sample holds many counts of this clonotype. This chain links TRBV11-2 with TRBJ2-7; TRBD1 is a possible D gene (6 bases). In germline, CDR1 is SGHAT, CDR2 FQNNGV. V lost 4 bases and J 3 bases, leaving 13 bases between the germline ends. CDR3 size: 14 residues. The CDR3 here is CASSSDRLDYEQYF. The CDR3 DNA reads TGTGCCAGCAGCTCTGACAGGCTAGACTACGAGCAGTACTTC.

The rearrangement joins TRBV19 to TRBJ1-3; D possibly corresponds to TRBD1 (6 bases). Germline V lookup: CDR1 LNHDA, CDR2 SQIVND (reference sequence). This CDR3 contains 15 residues. Between the trimmed V and J ends, which lost 5 bases and 4 bases, there was a span of 15 bases. CDR3 region: CASSSRDTGGNTIYF. The CDR3 region has the DNA TGTGCCAGTAGTTCTCGGGACACCGGGGGAAACACCATATATTTT.

This clonotype was detected many times. The chain combines TRBV10-3 with TRBJ1-2; D is uncertain. Germline V gene lookup returns CDR1 ENHRY and CDR2 SYGVKD. The V and J ends lost 2 bases and 0 bases respectively, with 7 bases between them. CDR3 length equals 14 residues. This chain's CDR3 is CAISEDGTNYGYTF. The CDR3 bases are TGTGCCATCAGTGAGGACGGAACTAACTATGGCTACACCTTC.

The chain recombines TRBV4-3 with TRBJ2-7, with a tentative D call TRBD1 (6 bases). This CDR3 region has 17 residues. Per germline, CDR1 LGHNA and CDR2 YSLEER. Trimming shortened V by 4 bases and J by 3 bases, and 22 bases separated the two germline ends. The CDR3 sequence is CASSRHYPGAIYYEQYF. The CDR3 DNA is TGCGCCAGCAGCCGCCACTACCCAGGGGCGATCTACTACGAGCAGTACTTC.

This clonotype was seen a handful of times. V and J are TRBV2 and TRBJ1-1, with 7 bases fitting TRBD1. The CDR3 extends over 13 amino acids. Germline V gene lookup returns CDR1 SNHLY and CDR2 FYNNEI. V was clipped by 7 bases and J by 4 bases; unmatched bases: 6. The CDR3 region has the DNA TGTGCCAGCACGGGAAACAGGGGCACTGAAGCTTTCTTT. Residues: CASTGNRGTEAFF.

V and J are TRBV25-1 and TRBJ1-1; D gene uncertain. The CDR3 consists of 15 residues. Germline V gene lookup returns CDR1 MGHDK and CDR2 SYGVNS. Trimming stripped 11 bases from V and 0 bases from J, with 19 bases between. The CDR3 bases are TGTGCCCGAACAAGGGTCCGAGTATTGAACACTGAAGCTTTCTTT. Its protein is CARTRVRVLNTEAFF.